The 24 T cell receptor beta chains reported below all come from one sample, sequenced in a study of neurological immune-mediated disorders. MiXCR, run by TCRdb on the 5' RACE reads, gives a single entry per CDR3 protein. Among some 38,000 distinct CDR3 sequences listed, more than 4.5% were seen once. The source material was CD4+ T cells from blood. The origin of the receptors is a man aged 18-30 years in good health.

This clonotype showed up many times. The chain combines TRBV5-1 with TRBJ2-1; weak D call: TRBD2 (6 bases). V lost 3 bases and J lost 8, with 9 bases in between. The CDR3 runs to 12 residues. CDR1 is SGHRS, CDR2 YFSETQ, per germline. The CDR3 spells CASSWDFDEQFF. CDR3 sequence (DNA): TGCGCCAGCAGCTGGGACTTTGATGAGCAGTTCTTC.

There are many counts of this clonotype. The chain recombines TRBV6-5 with TRBJ2-5; D possibly corresponds to TRBD2 (6 bases). From germline, CDR1 is MNHEY and CDR2 SVGAGI. The CDR3 extends over 14 amino acids. V was cut by 10 bases and J by 7 bases, with 22 bases left in between. CDR3 nucleotides: TGTGCCACCAATCCCGGGACTCCGTCGGGGACCCAGTACTTC. Its translation is CATNPGTPSGTQYF.

This clonotype has ten or more counts. The rearrangement links TRBV3-1 to TRBJ1-1; possible D gene TRBD1, 6 bases. Per germline, CDR1 LGHDT and CDR2 YNNKEL (reference sequence). V was cut by 1 base and J by 6 bases, with 12 bases left in between. This CDR3 is built from 14 residues. Written as DNA, the CDR3 is TGTGCCAGCAGCCAAGGATGGCCAGGGGCTGAAGCTTTCTTT. Translating it yields CASSQGWPGAEAFF.

This clonotype showed up many times. CDR3 nucleotide sequence: TGCAGTGCTAGAAGGACCAGTCCTCTTAACTATGGCTACACCTTC. This codes for CSARRTSPLNYGYTF. The V and J genes are TRBV20-1 and TRBJ1-2; D is unresolved. The CDR3 length is 15 residues. Germline lookup yields CDR1 DFQATT and CDR2 SNEGSKA (reference sequence). V was clipped by 2 bases and J by 1 base, with 14 bases between them.

This clonotype was recorded many times. This chain uses TRBV14 with TRBJ1-6; D remains unclear. Germline CDR1 and CDR2: SGHDN and FVKESK. This CDR3 is built from 15 residues. Trimming shortened V by 0 bases and J by 5 bases, and 8 bases separated the two germline ends. The DNA for the CDR3 is TGTGCCAGCAGCCAAGAGTACCAGCATAATTCACCCCTCCACTTT. Residues: CASSQEYQHNSPLHF.

In its sample, this clonotype was seen many times. The chain recombines TRBV14 with TRBJ2-7; tentatively, D is TRBD1 (7 bases). V lost 4 bases, J lost 3 bases, and 10 bases lay in between. The germline gives CDR1 SGHDN, CDR2 FVKESK. The CDR3 spans 13 residues. DNA of the CDR3: TGTGCCAGCAGCCGCGGGACAGTCTACGAGCAGTACTTC. It codes for CASSRGTVYEQYF.

Ten or more counts support this clonotype. The gene calls are TRBV6-5 and TRBJ2-3; D not resolved. This CDR3 has 14 residues. Deletions cut 7 bases from V and 2 bases from J, with 13 bases between. The germline CDR1 and CDR2 sequences are MNHEY and SVGAGI. The CDR3 region has the DNA TGTGCCAGCAATCCTCGGGTGGACACAGATACGCAGTATTTT. Protein product: CASNPRVDTDTQYF.

The rearrangement joins TRBV7-6 to TRBJ2-2; D not certain. V was trimmed by 5 bases and J by 0 bases, leaving 13 bases between them. CDR3 length equals 16 residues. Germline CDR1 SGHVS, CDR2 FNYEAQ. The chain's CDR3 is CASSQVGPPNTGELFF. For the CDR3, the DNA is TGTGCCAGCAGCCAGGTTGGGCCCCCGAACACCGGGGAGCTGTTTTTT.

The chain links TRBV18 to TRBJ2-5; no firm D call. Deletions cut 0 bases from V and 10 bases from J, with 21 bases between. This CDR3 contains 16 residues. Germline V CDR1 and CDR2: KGHSH, LQKENI. CDR3 in amino acids: CASSPPVSRTDVNQYF. The DNA of the CDR3 is TGTGCCAGCTCACCACCGGTGTCCAGGACGGACGTTAACCAGTACTTC. The full variable domain, completed using reference TRBV18 and TRBJ2-5, is NAGVMQNPRHLVRRRGQEARLRCSPMKGHSHVYWYRQLPEEGLKFMVYLQKENIIDESGMPKERFSAEFPKEGPSILRIQQVVRGDSAAYFCASSPPVSRTDVNQYFGPGTRLLVL.

This clonotype was observed many times. The chain links TRBV10-3 to TRBJ2-7; D is perhaps TRBD2 (7 bases). The V end was cut by 6 bases, the J end by 7 bases, with 19 bases between. CDR1 ENHRY and CDR2 SYGVKD come from the germline V gene. The CDR3 extends over 14 amino acids. The CDR3 protein is CAISVSGTPGEQYF. For the CDR3, the DNA is TGTGCCATCAGCGTAAGCGGGACACCCGGAGAGCAGTACTTC.

At least ten counts were recorded for this clonotype. The chain links TRBV20-1 to TRBJ1-1, with 7 bases matching TRBD1. There are 14 residues in the CDR3. Germline values: CDR1 DFQATT, CDR2 SNEGSKA (reference sequence). J gave up 5 bases and V 5 bases, and 11 bases lay outside the gene matches. DNA of the CDR3: TGCAGTGCTCGCCCCGGGACAGTCGAGACTGAAGCTTTCTTT. It encodes CSARPGTVETEAFF.

Ten or more counts support this clonotype. The V and J genes are TRBV5-1 and TRBJ2-3; 8 bases match TRBD2. Germline V gives CDR1 SGHRS, CDR2 YFSETQ. V lost 2 bases and J lost 0; bases outside the gene matches: 2. The CDR3 extends over 15 amino acids. CDR3 sequence reads: CASSFSGESTDTQYF. The CDR3 DNA reads as TGCGCCAGCAGCTTTAGCGGGGAAAGCACAGATACGCAGTATTTT.

This clonotype has at least ten counts. The CDR3 nucleotides read TGTGCCAGCAGTTACGGACAGGTGGAGGGGCCCCAGCATTTT. It is translated as CASSYGQVEGPQHF. The chain joins TRBV6-2 or TRBV6-3 to TRBJ1-5; 7 bases line up with TRBD1. This CDR3 comprises 14 residues. Germline values: CDR1 MNHEY, CDR2 SVGEGT. V dropped 2 bases and J dropped 9; count of bases not matched to a gene: 7.

This clonotype has at least ten counts. The rearrangement joins TRBV20-1 to TRBJ2-3; 8 nucleotides align to TRBD2. This CDR3 has 15 amino acids. The V gene's germline CDR1 is DFQATT and CDR2 SNEGSKA (reference sequence). After removal of 2 bases from V and 1 base from J, the junction contained 5 bases not matched to a gene. DNA of the CDR3: TGCAGTGCTAGACCTAGCGGGTTACGCACAGATACGCAGTATTTT. Translating it yields CSARPSGLRTDTQYF.

This clonotype was observed many times. V and J are TRBV12-3 or TRBV12-4 and TRBJ2-5; the D is unclear. The CDR3 contains 11 residues. V lost 3 bases and J 2 bases, leaving 1 base between the germline ends. This CDR3 reads CASSFQETQYF. The CDR3 DNA sequence: TGTGCCAGCAGTTTTCAAGAGACCCAGTACTTC.

This clonotype was recorded at least ten times. The V call is TRBV5-4, the J call TRBJ1-2, with 7 bases matching TRBD1. In germline, CDR1 is SGHNT, CDR2 YYREEE (reference sequence). The trim removed 3 bases at V and 2 bases at J, leaving 7 bases unmatched. This CDR3 has 15 residues. The CDR3 spells CASSSGGQQNYGYTF. In DNA form, the CDR3 reads TGTGCCAGCAGCTCGGGGGGACAGCAAAACTATGGCTACACCTTC.

This clonotype has ten or more counts. V is TRBV10-3 and J is TRBJ1-1, with D possibly TRBD1 on 5 matching bases. CDR1 and CDR2 from the germline V gene are ENHRY and SYGVKD. This CDR3 contains 13 residues. V lost 7 bases, J lost 2 bases, and 11 bases lay in between. CDR3 in amino acids: CAIKGQGNTEAFF. DNA for the CDR3: TGTGCCATCAAGGGCCAGGGAAACACTGAAGCTTTCTTT.

This clonotype showed up many times. The CDR3 sequence is CSARARGSYNEQFF. The CDR3 region has the DNA TGCAGTGCTAGAGCCCGAGGCTCCTACAATGAGCAGTTCTTC. This chain connects TRBV20-1 to TRBJ2-1, with unresolved D. The CDR3 has 14 amino acids. The germline V gene has CDR1 DFQATT and CDR2 SNEGSKA (reference sequence). V was shortened by 1 base and J by 0 bases, with 7 bases between the two germline ends.

This clonotype showed up many times. The V call is TRBV2, the J call TRBJ1-4, with 7 bases fitting TRBD1. Trimming took 6 bases from V and 7 from J; bases not matched to a gene: 8. The CDR3 consists of 14 residues. CDR1 and CDR2 (germline): SNHLY, FYNNEI. The CDR3 spells CASSFGQVVEKLFF. CDR3 DNA sequence: TGTGCCAGCAGCTTCGGACAGGTCGTTGAAAAACTGTTTTTT. The variable domain in full, with the rest retrieved from reference TRBV2 and TRBJ1-4, is EPEVTQTPSHQVTQMGQEVILRCVPISNHLYFYWYRQILGQKVEFLVSFYNNEISEKSEIFDDQFSVERPDGSNFTLKIRSTKLEDSAMYFCASSFGQVVEKLFFGSGTQLSVL.

This clonotype showed up many times. The chain links TRBV4-3 to TRBJ1-2, with TRBD1 as a possible D gene (6 bases). Deletions cut 5 bases from V and 5 bases from J, with 12 bases between. This CDR3 region has 13 residues. Germline loops: CDR1 LGHNA, CDR2 YSLEER. CDR3 sequence (DNA): TGCGCCAGCAGCTCGGGGGGCCGTTATGGCTACACCTTC. Translation gives CASSSGGRYGYTF.

This clonotype was found many times. In DNA, the CDR3 is TGTGCCAGCAGCTCTAACTCTGGGGCCAACGTCCTGACTTTC. Its protein is CASSSNSGANVLTF. The chain combines TRBV7-9 with TRBJ2-6, with no clear D. The V gene lost 4 bases and the J gene lost 0 bases, with 4 bases spanning the gap. This CDR3 has 14 residues. CDR1 is SEHNR and CDR2 is FQNEAQ in the germline V gene (reference sequence).

This clonotype was detected many times. The V and J genes are TRBV7-8 and TRBJ2-5; D might be TRBD2 (6 bases). Germline CDR1 SGHVS, CDR2 FQNEAQ. The V end was cut by 3 bases, the J end by 3 bases, with 14 bases between. The CDR3 runs 15 residues. CDR3: CASSLTWGVEETQYF. CDR3 DNA sequence: TGTGCCAGCAGCTTGACCTGGGGGGTGGAAGAGACCCAGTACTTC.

This clonotype was picked up many times. V is TRBV7-6 and J is TRBJ2-2, with TRBD1 identical over 8 bases. There are 17 residues in the CDR3. Germline CDR1 and CDR2: SGHVS and FNYEAQ. Trimming took 7 bases from V and 7 from J; bases not matched to a gene: 17. DNA of the CDR3: TGTGCCAGCACCCTTAAGGGGAACCGGGACAGGAGCGGGGAGCTGTTTTTT. The encoded protein is CASTLKGNRDRSGELFF.

A single count supports this clonotype. Being one base from a much bigger clone, this may be a read error. The conserved phenylalanine or tryptophan is not found at the CDR3 terminus, so this likely reflects a read error. This chain connects TRBV12-3 or TRBV12-4 to TRBJ2-1; tentatively, D is TRBD2 (6 bases). The length of the CDR3 is 15 residues. Trimming stripped 5 bases from V and 4 bases from J, with 15 bases between. The CDR3 sequence is CASSPLRGWYNEQFL. CDR3 in DNA: TGTGCCAGCAGTCCCCTCCGGGGGTGGTACAATGAGCAGTTCTTA.